Listed below are T cell receptor beta chains from one sample, sequenced in a study of regulatory T cells in long-lasting Graves disease. TCRdb analysed the multiplex PCR reads with MiXCR anew, one entry per CDR3 protein. The sample has hundreds of thousands of distinct CDR3 sequences, roughly 17% seen once; the top ten hold about 10%. The same sample was also used in a study of T cells in Graves' hyperthyroidism and ophthalmopathy.

Material: peripheral blood mononuclear cells (PBMCs), obtained at new diagnosis, from a patient treated with antithyroid drugs. These receptors came from a woman in her twenties or thirties with Graves disease. Each CDR3 is given with its conserved first and last residue. Each record gives: J gene, V gene, D gene, clone size, CDR3 DNA, CDR3 protein. The D gene is left open where the match is weak. Part of the rows lack a size; the others show once, few, many or a class for expanded clones.

j_call: TRBJ2-5; v_call: TRBV24-1; d_call: TRBD1; clone_size: many; cdr3_nt: TGTGCCACCAGTGACCGCCAGGGACAGAGCCGCCAAGAGACCCAGTACTTC; cdr3_aa: CATSDRQGQSRQETQYF
j_call: TRBJ2-7; v_call: TRBV15; d_call: -; clone_size: few; cdr3_nt: TGTGCCACCAGCAGAGATCGAGCGGGTAGCTCCCACGAGCAGTACTTC; cdr3_aa: CATSRDRAGSSHEQYF
j_call: TRBJ2-1; v_call: TRBV2; d_call: TRBD1; clone_size: -; cdr3_nt: TGTGCCAGCACCGGGACAGGGGGAGCGTATGAGCAGTTCTTC; cdr3_aa: CASTGTGGAYEQFF
j_call: TRBJ1-5; v_call: TRBV28; d_call: TRBD1; clone_size: many; cdr3_nt: TGTGCCAGCAGTCTCCGACAGGGATATCAGCCCCAGCATTTT; cdr3_aa: CASSLRQGYQPQHF
j_call: TRBJ2-2; v_call: TRBV27; d_call: -; clone_size: many; cdr3_nt: TGTGCCAGCAGTCTACTCGTCCTTACTAACACCGGGGAGCTGTTTTTT; cdr3_aa: CASSLLVLTNTGELFF
j_call: TRBJ1-5; v_call: TRBV7-3; d_call: -; clone_size: few; cdr3_nt: TGTGCCAGCAGCTATCCCCTTATGGGGGAGCCGAATCAGCCCCAGCATTTT; cdr3_aa: CASSYPLMGEPNQPQHF
j_call: TRBJ2-5; v_call: TRBV28; d_call: TRBD1; clone_size: -; cdr3_nt: TGTGCCAGCAGTTTACGGACAGGGCCGAAAGAGACCCAGTACTTC; cdr3_aa: CASSLRTGPKETQYF
j_call: TRBJ2-3; v_call: TRBV5-1; d_call: TRBD2; clone_size: -; cdr3_nt: TGCGCCAGCAGCTTGCGGGGCGGGAGTCTCTCAGATACGCAGTATTTT; cdr3_aa: CASSLRGGSLSDTQYF
j_call: TRBJ2-1; v_call: TRBV28; d_call: TRBD2; clone_size: -; cdr3_nt: TGTGCCAGCAGTTTCCCCCCGACTAGCGGTAACAATGAGCAGTTCTTC; cdr3_aa: CASSFPPTSGNNEQFF
j_call: TRBJ2-1; v_call: TRBV28; d_call: -; clone_size: many; cdr3_nt: TGTGCCAGCAGTTCCCATGCCTCGGCCAGGAACAATGAGCAGTTCTTC; cdr3_aa: CASSSHASARNNEQFF
j_call: TRBJ2-5; v_call: TRBV4-3; d_call: -; clone_size: few; cdr3_nt: TGCGCCAGCAGCCAAGGGGAAAGGGGATTAGAGACCCAGTACTTC; cdr3_aa: CASSQGERGLETQYF
j_call: TRBJ2-3; v_call: TRBV14; d_call: -; clone_size: many; cdr3_nt: TGTGCCAGCAGCCAGGGCAGGGGAGGTACGCAGTATTTT; cdr3_aa: CASSQGRGGTQYF
j_call: TRBJ1-5; v_call: TRBV6-6; d_call: -; clone_size: -; cdr3_nt: TGTGCCAGCAGTTACTCGCCCAGGGCGTTACAGCCCCAGCATTTT; cdr3_aa: CASSYSPRALQPQHF
j_call: TRBJ2-2; v_call: TRBV19; d_call: -; clone_size: few; cdr3_nt: TGTGCCAGTCATGGGACAAACACCGGGGAGCTGTTTTTT; cdr3_aa: CASHGTNTGELFF
j_call: TRBJ1-1; v_call: TRBV18; d_call: TRBD1; clone_size: many; cdr3_nt: TGTGCCAGCTCACCCCGGGACAGGGGTATGCGTGAAGCTTTCTTT; cdr3_aa: CASSPRDRGMREAFF
j_call: TRBJ2-1; v_call: TRBV11-3; d_call: TRBD2; clone_size: many; cdr3_nt: TGTGCCAGCAGCCCAAGAGAGGGAGGGCCACCCTACAATGAGCAGTTCTTC; cdr3_aa: CASSPREGGPPYNEQFF
j_call: TRBJ2-3; v_call: TRBV29-1; d_call: -; clone_size: many; cdr3_nt: TGCAGCGTTGGGGCCACTGGAGATACGCAGTATTTT; cdr3_aa: CSVGATGDTQYF
j_call: TRBJ1-2; v_call: TRBV6-5; d_call: -; clone_size: many; cdr3_nt: TGTGCCAGCAGTTACACAGAAAACTATGGCTACACCTTC; cdr3_aa: CASSYTENYGYTF
j_call: TRBJ2-3; v_call: TRBV29-1; d_call: TRBD2; clone_size: -; cdr3_nt: TGCAGCGTTGAGGTAGGACTAGCGGGCCCGGGGGATACGCAGTATTTT; cdr3_aa: CSVEVGLAGPGDTQYF
j_call: TRBJ1-5; v_call: TRBV28; d_call: TRBD1; clone_size: -; cdr3_nt: TGTGCCAGCAACTCCGGACAGGGGGGCAATCAGCCCCAGCATTTT; cdr3_aa: CASNSGQGGNQPQHF
j_call: TRBJ1-1; v_call: TRBV20-1; d_call: -; clone_size: few; cdr3_nt: TGCAGTGCTAGAGATCATGGAGGGACGGGCACTGAAGCTTTCTTT; cdr3_aa: CSARDHGGTGTEAFF
j_call: TRBJ1-1; v_call: TRBV11-2; d_call: -; clone_size: many; cdr3_nt: TGTGCCAGCAGCTTCTCTCACACTGAAGCTTTCTTT; cdr3_aa: CASSFSHTEAFF
j_call: TRBJ2-5; v_call: TRBV5-4; d_call: TRBD1; clone_size: -; cdr3_nt: TGTGCCAGCAGCGCACAGGGGCGAGGAGAGACCCAGTACTTC; cdr3_aa: CASSAQGRGETQYF
j_call: TRBJ1-5; v_call: TRBV20-1; d_call: TRBD1; clone_size: many; cdr3_nt: TGCAGTGCCGGACAGGGTGGCCAGCCCCAGCATTTT; cdr3_aa: CSAGQGGQPQHF
j_call: TRBJ2-7; v_call: TRBV30; d_call: TRBD1; clone_size: many; cdr3_nt: TGTGCCTGGAATCTCGACAGGGGTCGGGGGGAGCAGTACTTC; cdr3_aa: CAWNLDRGRGEQYF
j_call: TRBJ2-1; v_call: TRBV5-5; d_call: -; clone_size: -; cdr3_nt: TGTGCCAGCAGCTTGGGGGCCTGGACCAATGAGCAGTTCTTC; cdr3_aa: CASSLGAWTNEQFF
j_call: TRBJ2-1; v_call: TRBV5-6; d_call: -; clone_size: few; cdr3_nt: TGTGCCAGCAATAGGATGAGCTCCTACAATGAGCAGTTCTTC; cdr3_aa: CASNRMSSYNEQFF
j_call: TRBJ1-1; v_call: TRBV15; d_call: -; clone_size: many; cdr3_nt: TGTGCCACCAGCAGAGTGGGAAGGGGTTCGGGAGCTTTCTTT; cdr3_aa: CATSRVGRGSGAFF
j_call: TRBJ1-2; v_call: TRBV27; d_call: TRBD1; clone_size: many; cdr3_nt: TGTGCCAGCAGGCCTGTGGCAGGGGGTAACTATGGCTACACCTTC; cdr3_aa: CASRPVAGGNYGYTF
j_call: TRBJ1-5; v_call: TRBV15; d_call: -; clone_size: -; cdr3_nt: TGTGCCACCAGCAGCCAAGGGGGGGGCGATCAGCCCCAGCATTTT; cdr3_aa: CATSSQGGGDQPQHF
j_call: TRBJ1-2; v_call: TRBV28; d_call: -; clone_size: many; cdr3_nt: TGTGCCAGCAGTTGGGGTCACAGCCTTGGCTACACCTTC; cdr3_aa: CASSWGHSLGYTF